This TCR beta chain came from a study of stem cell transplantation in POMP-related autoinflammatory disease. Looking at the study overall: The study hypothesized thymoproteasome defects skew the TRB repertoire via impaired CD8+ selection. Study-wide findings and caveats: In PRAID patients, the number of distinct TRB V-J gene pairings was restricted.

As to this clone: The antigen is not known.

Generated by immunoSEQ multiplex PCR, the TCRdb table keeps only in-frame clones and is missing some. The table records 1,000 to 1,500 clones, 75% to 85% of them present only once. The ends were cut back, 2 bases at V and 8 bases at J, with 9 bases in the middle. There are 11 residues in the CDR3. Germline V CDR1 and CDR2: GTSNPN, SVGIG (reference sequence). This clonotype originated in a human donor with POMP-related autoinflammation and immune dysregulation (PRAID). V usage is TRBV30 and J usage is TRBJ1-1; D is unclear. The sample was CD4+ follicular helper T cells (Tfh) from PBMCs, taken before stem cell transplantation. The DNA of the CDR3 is TGTGCCTGGAGTCCAAATAGGGAAGCTTTCTTT. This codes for CAWSPNREAFF. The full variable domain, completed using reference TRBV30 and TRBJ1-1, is SQTIHQWPATLVQPVGSPLSLECTVEGTSNPNLYWYRQAAGRGLQLLFYSVGIGQISSEVPQNLSASRPQDRQFILSSKKLLLSDSGFYLCAWSPNREAFFGQGTRLTVV.